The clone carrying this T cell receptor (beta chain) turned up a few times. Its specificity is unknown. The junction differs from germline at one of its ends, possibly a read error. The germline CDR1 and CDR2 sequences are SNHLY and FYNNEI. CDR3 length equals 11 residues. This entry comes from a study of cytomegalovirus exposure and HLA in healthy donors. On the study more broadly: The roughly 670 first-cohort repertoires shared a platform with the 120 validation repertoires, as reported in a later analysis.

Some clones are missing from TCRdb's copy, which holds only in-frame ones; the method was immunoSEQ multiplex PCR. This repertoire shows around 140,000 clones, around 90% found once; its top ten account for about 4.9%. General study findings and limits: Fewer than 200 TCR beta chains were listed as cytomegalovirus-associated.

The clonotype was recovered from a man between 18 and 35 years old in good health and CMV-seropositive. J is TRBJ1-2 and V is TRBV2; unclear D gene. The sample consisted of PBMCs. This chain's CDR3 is CASTAEEPKFF. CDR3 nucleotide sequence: TGTGCCAGCACTGCAGAGGAGCCTAAATTCTTC.